This TCR beta chain was sequenced during a study of beta chain features in type 1 diabetes. Study-level background: Cell yields, gender and age were comparable in patients and healthy donors.

The entirety of the isolated RNA underwent reverse transcription, so expressed TCRB transcripts were sequenced. Mean read depth for naive, central memory and regulatory T cell samples was several million reads. Method: immunoSEQ multiplex PCR; TCRdb's copy keeps in-frame clones and lacks some. The data show 350,000 or so clones, about 18% seen once. Germline V CDR1 and CDR2: SEHNR, FQNEAQ (reference sequence). CDR3 length equals 16 residues. V was cut by 1 base and J by 3 bases, with 15 bases left in between. Central memory, naive, regulatory and stem cell-like memory CD4+ cells were sorted by CD45RO/CCR7/CD25/CD127/CD95/CD27. Purity above 98% was achieved in all sorted populations.

Sequencing was done on a sample of naive CD4+ T cells from blood. This sequence was found in a woman between 18 and 30 years old in good health. V usage is TRBV7-9 and J usage is TRBJ1-1, with D possibly being TRBD1 (6 bases). CDR3 in DNA: TGTGCCAGCAGCTTAGTTGATCTGGCAGGGGACACTGAAGCTTTCTTT. Its protein product is CASSLVDLAGDTEAFF.